This entry lists 30 T cell receptor beta chains sequenced from one sample in a study of beta chain features in type 1 diabetes. Expressed TCRB transcripts were sequenced after all isolated RNA was converted to cDNA. Produced via immunoSEQ multiplex PCR; TCRdb's table is partial and in-frame only. The sample shows 130,000 to 150,000 clones, around 7% of them seen only once. Sequenced material: central memory CD4+ T cells from blood. Receptors were obtained from a young woman in good health.

This chain joins TRBV19 and TRBJ1-5; a weak D match, TRBD1 (5 bases). The germline V gene has CDR1 LNHDA and CDR2 SQIVND (reference sequence). The CDR3 is 14 amino acids. V was trimmed by 1 base and J by 4 bases, leaving 8 bases between them. The CDR3 DNA is TGTGCCAGTAGTATAGTCGCAGGGAATCAGCCCCAGCATTTT. It yields the protein CASSIVAGNQPQHF.

The chain uses TRBV18 and TRBJ2-7, with 7 bases identical to TRBD1. CDR3 length equals 16 residues. V lost 2 bases and J lost 6; bases outside the gene matches: 13. Germline CDR1 and CDR2: KGHSH and LQKENI. The CDR3 sequence: CASSPFAGQDLSEQYF. In nucleotides, the CDR3 is TGTGCCAGCTCACCATTCGCCGGACAGGATCTCTCCGAGCAGTACTTC.

This clone was seen a few times. The chain recombines TRBV5-1 with TRBJ2-3, with TRBD2 matching 9 bases. V lost 0 bases, J lost 1 base, and 6 bases stayed unmatched. Germline-derived CDR1 and CDR2 are SGHRS and YFSETQ. The CDR3 extends over 17 amino acids. The CDR3 sequence: CASSLALAGAGTDTQYF. The DNA of the CDR3 is TGCGCCAGCAGCTTGGCTTTAGCGGGAGCGGGCACAGATACGCAGTATTTT.

The rearrangement joins TRBV7-6 to TRBJ2-1; no reliable D call. Looked up from germline, CDR1 is SGHVS and CDR2 is FNYEAQ. The CDR3 sequence is 14 residues long. The V end was cut by 4 bases, the J end by 4 bases, with 11 bases between. The CDR3 reads CASSSLKTYNEQFF. For the CDR3, the DNA is TGTGCCAGCAGCTCTTTGAAGACTTACAATGAGCAGTTCTTC.

This clone was counted only a few times. This chain links TRBV25-1 with TRBJ2-5, with a weak D call TRBD1 (5 bases). Per the germline V gene, CDR1 is MGHDK and CDR2 is SYGVNS. The V gene lost 1 base and the J gene lost 2 bases, with 11 bases spanning the gap. CDR3 size: 15 residues. CDR3 sequence reads: CASSESGPTQETQYF. The CDR3 DNA follows: TGTGCCAGCAGTGAATCAGGGCCAACTCAAGAGACCCAGTACTTC.

J is TRBJ2-7 and V is TRBV18, with TRBD2 matching over 10 bases. CDR3 length: 13 residues. CDR1 is KGHSH and CDR2 is LQKENI in the germline V gene. V lost 3 bases to trimming and J lost 6 bases; unmatched junction nucleotides: 2. The CDR3 sequence: CASSPGLAAEQYF. CDR3 nucleotides: TGTGCCAGCTCACCCGGACTAGCGGCCGAGCAGTACTTC.

This clone was seen a few times. V usage is TRBV7-6 and J usage is TRBJ2-3, with 8 nucleotides matching TRBD1. V lost 2 bases and J lost 3; bases outside the gene matches: 7. In germline, CDR1 is SGHVS, CDR2 FNYEAQ. This CDR3 is 16 amino acids long. The CDR3 sequence: CASSLQGALRTDTQYF. CDR3 nucleotide sequence: TGTGCCAGCAGCTTACAGGGGGCCCTGAGGACAGATACGCAGTATTTT.

The chain uses TRBV16 and TRBJ1-4, with unresolved D. In germline, CDR1 is KGHSY, CDR2 FQNENV. This CDR3 is 16 amino acids long. V lost 0 bases to trimming and J lost 0 bases, with 8 bases between them. This CDR3 reads CASSQSTRPTNEKLFF. As DNA, the CDR3 is TGTGCCAGCAGCCAATCCACCAGGCCAACTAATGAAAAACTGTTTTTT.

This clone was counted between two and nine times. This chain links TRBV19 with TRBJ2-5, with 9 positions matching TRBD1. Trimming cost V 2 bases and J 0 bases; bases outside gene matches: 1. The CDR3 totals 15 residues. In germline, CDR1 is LNHDA, CDR2 SQIVND (reference sequence). The CDR3 nucleotides read TGTGCCAGTAGTATAACAGGGGGCCACCAAGAGACCCAGTACTTC. Its protein product is CASSITGGHQETQYF. Based on the CDR3 plus reference TRBV19 and TRBJ2-5, the full variable domain is DGGITQSPKYLFRKEGQNVTLSCEQNLNHDAMYWYRQDPGQGLRLIYYSQIVNDFQKGDIAEGYSVSREKKESFPLTVTSAQKNPTAFYLCASSITGGHQETQYFGPGTRLLVL.

The rearrangement links TRBV6-4 to TRBJ2-3; 8 bases map to TRBD1. This CDR3 is built from 14 residues. V lost 5 bases and J lost 8; bases outside the gene matches: 9. CDR1 MRHNA and CDR2 SNTAGT come from the germline V gene. In DNA, the CDR3 is TGTGCCAGCAGTCCGGGACAGGCTGGCGGTACGCAGTATTTT. Residues: CASSPGQAGGTQYF.

This clone was found a few times. The chain employs TRBV25-1 and TRBJ2-7, with 14 positions matching TRBD2. The CDR3 is 17 residues long. The V and J ends lost 4 bases and 4 bases, in that order; junction bases with no gene match: 9. Germline V gives CDR1 MGHDK, CDR2 SYGVNS. CDR3 sequence: CASSAVLGTSGRYEQYF. The DNA for the CDR3 is TGTGCCAGCAGTGCGGTCCTAGGGACTAGCGGGAGATACGAGCAGTACTTC.

The V call is TRBV6-4, the J call TRBJ2-1; 13 positions agree with TRBD2. Germline CDR1 and CDR2: MRHNA and SNTAGT. CDR3 length equals 16 residues. The ends lost 4 bases at V and 8 bases at J; junction bases unmatched: 8. In DNA form, the CDR3 reads TGTGCCAGCAGTGTAACTAGCGGGAGGGCTGTCTATGAGCAGTTCTTC. It yields the protein CASSVTSGRAVYEQFF.

This clone was counted many times. V gene TRBV7-3 combines with J gene TRBJ2-1, with D possibly TRBD2 on 7 matching bases. V was clipped by 6 bases and J by 0 bases, with 15 bases between them. The germline gives CDR1 SGHTA, CDR2 FQGTGA. The CDR3 extends over 16 amino acids. The CDR3 coding sequence is TGTGCCAGCAGGGTGGGGGGGCATAGCTCCTACAATGAGCAGTTCTTC. Translation: CASRVGGHSSYNEQFF.

This clone appeared a few times. The gene calls are TRBV18 and TRBJ2-5; weak D call: TRBD2 (5 bases). The germline gives CDR1 KGHSH, CDR2 LQKENI. The ends were cut back, 3 bases at V and 1 base at J, with 9 bases in the middle. CDR3 size: 14 residues. CDR3 protein: CASSPRASQETQYF. Here the CDR3 DNA reads TGTGCCAGCTCACCGAGGGCGTCCCAAGAGACCCAGTACTTC.

This clone was detected ten times or more. The chain employs TRBV29-1 and TRBJ2-1, with 8 bases that match TRBD2. Germline assignment: CDR1 SQVTM and CDR2 ANQGSEA. The CDR3 has 12 residues. V gave up 6 bases and J gave up 6 bases; unmatched junction bases: 4. The CDR3 nucleotides read TGCAGCGTACAGCGGGAGTCCAATGAGCAGTTCTTC. Translation gives CSVQRESNEQFF.

At least ten counts were recorded for this clone. J is TRBJ1-5 and V is TRBV4-2, with D tentatively TRBD1 (6 bases). The length of the CDR3 is 15 residues. V lost 4 bases and J lost 3, with 13 bases in between. Germline values: CDR1 LGHNA, CDR2 YNFKEQ. CDR3 nucleotide sequence: TGTGCCAGCAGCCTCACAGGGTATGACAATCAGCCCCAGCATTTT. Translation: CASSLTGYDNQPQHF.

The rearrangement uses TRBV9 and TRBJ2-1; the D gene is possibly TRBD2 (5 bases). CDR1 is SGDLS and CDR2 is YYNGEE in the germline V gene. The V end was cut by 1 base, the J end by 7 bases, with 15 bases between. The CDR3 contains 15 residues. In DNA, the CDR3 is TGTGCCAGCAGCGTAAGCGAGGGAAATTTGAATGAGCAGTTCTTC. Protein sequence: CASSVSEGNLNEQFF.

This clone was counted a few times. The rearrangement uses TRBV30 and TRBJ2-7, with 9 bases lining up with TRBD2. The V segment lost 2 bases and the J segment 6 bases; nucleotides outside the gene matches: 8. The CDR3 length is 14 residues. Germline V CDR1 and CDR2: GTSNPN, SVGIG (reference sequence). The CDR3 region is CAWSRGGRALEQYF. For the CDR3, the DNA is TGTGCCTGGAGTCGGGGCGGGAGGGCCCTCGAGCAGTACTTC.

The sample holds a few counts of this clone. The chain couples TRBV28 to TRBJ1-4; possible D gene TRBD1, 5 bases. This CDR3 contains 15 residues. V shed 6 bases and J shed 3 bases, with 14 bases lying between them. The germline V gene has CDR1 MDHEN and CDR2 SYDVKM. CDR3 nucleotide sequence: TGTGCCAGCAGCAATGGGGCAGCCTCTAATGAAAAACTGTTTTTT. Encoded protein: CASSNGAASNEKLFF.

This clone was counted only a few times. This chain joins TRBV6-5 and TRBJ2-3; 10 nucleotides match TRBD1. Trimming cost V 4 bases and J 2 bases; bases outside gene matches: 6. The germline V gene encodes CDR1 MNHEY and CDR2 SVGAGI. The CDR3 is 16 residues long. CDR3: CASSSPRQGATDTQYF. CDR3 DNA: TGTGCCAGCAGTTCCCCCCGACAGGGGGCCACAGATACGCAGTATTTT.

The chain joins TRBV5-6 to TRBJ2-5; D perhaps matches TRBD1 (6 bases). Germline V gene data show CDR1 as SGHDT and CDR2 as YYEEEE. The CDR3 length is 14 residues. V lost 1 base and J 2 bases, leaving 9 bases between the germline ends. For the CDR3, the DNA is TGTGCCAGCAGCTTGCAGGGGCTACAAGAGACCCAGTACTTC. Translated: CASSLQGLQETQYF.

This clone was seen only a few times. The V gene is TRBV5-1, the J gene TRBJ2-3; D unclear. This CDR3 is built from 16 residues. V dropped 1 base and J dropped 0 bases, with 12 bases sitting between them. Per the germline V gene, CDR1 is SGHRS and CDR2 is YFSETQ. CDR3 nucleotide sequence: TGCGCCAGCAGCTTGATCGGGTCAGCTAGCACAGATACGCAGTATTTT. This translates into CASSLIGSASTDTQYF.

The rearrangement joins TRBV30 to TRBJ2-7, with 8 bases identical to TRBD2. Per the germline V gene, CDR1 is GTSNPN and CDR2 is SVGIG (reference sequence). With V trimmed by 4 bases and J by 2 bases, 10 bases remained unmatched. The CDR3 has 15 residues. The CDR3 DNA sequence: TGTGCCTGGAAGAGGAGCGGGAGAACCCCCTACGAGCAGTACTTC. Amino acids: CAWKRSGRTPYEQYF.

The J gene is TRBJ2-7, the V gene TRBV29-1; tentative D call: TRBD2 (5 bases). The germline CDR1 and CDR2 sequences are SQVTM and ANQGSEA. The CDR3 sequence is 14 residues long. V was pared by 5 bases and J by 4 bases, with 18 bases between. The CDR3 spells CSVITGNMRYEQYF. The CDR3 region has the DNA TGCAGCGTTATAACGGGAAACATGCGTTACGAGCAGTACTTC.

In this sample, this clone turned up a few times. V gene TRBV7-6 combines with J gene TRBJ1-5; D gene ambiguous. This CDR3 comprises 18 residues. CDR1 and CDR2 (germline): SGHVS, FNYEAQ. V lost 2 bases, J lost 0 bases, and 17 bases lay in between. CDR3 sequence: CASSLRMEGVYSNQPQHF. The DNA of the CDR3 is TGTGCCAGCAGCTTACGGATGGAGGGCGTATATAGCAATCAGCCCCAGCATTTT. The entire variable domain, with the rest obtained from reference TRBV7-6 and TRBJ1-5, is as follows: GAGVSQSPRYKVTKRGQDVALRCDPISGHVSLYWYRQALGQGPEFLTYFNYEAQQDKSGLPNDRFSAERPEGSISTLTIQRTEQRDSAMYRCASSLRMEGVYSNQPQHFGDGTRLSIL.

This chain joins TRBV6-6 and TRBJ2-7; perhaps TRBD2 as D (6 bases). This CDR3 region has 14 residues. The V and J ends lost 7 bases and 1 base respectively, with 14 bases between them. Per germline, CDR1 MNHNY and CDR2 SVGAGI (reference sequence). CDR3: CASIPGGISYEQYF. CDR3 nucleotide sequence: TGTGCCAGCATCCCCGGGGGTATATCCTACGAGCAGTACTTC.

The chain carries TRBV7-6 and TRBJ2-1; TRBD2 matches 14 bases. The V and J ends lost 4 bases and 9 bases, in that order; junction bases with no gene match: 2. Germline CDR1 and CDR2: SGHVS and FNYEAQ. The CDR3 extends over 14 amino acids. Here the CDR3 DNA reads TGTGCCAGCAGCTCGGGACTAGCGGGAGCTGAGCAGTTCTTC. Protein: CASSSGLAGAEQFF.

About this clone: A read error is possible here, since a much larger clone lies one base away. The chain uses TRBV15 and TRBJ2-1, with TRBD2 matching over 7 bases. Germline loops: CDR1 LNHNV, CDR2 YYDKDF (reference sequence). The CDR3 loop spans 14 amino acids. The CDR3, as DNA: TGTGCCACCAACAGAGCGGGAATAGGCAATGAGCAGTTCTTC. Its translation is CATNRAGIGNEQFF.

This clone was seen a few times. The V call is TRBV4-2, the J call TRBJ2-5; TRBD2 agrees at 9 bases. Germline trimming cut 1 base from V and 5 bases from J; bases unmatched to any gene: 14. Looked up from germline, CDR1 is LGHNA and CDR2 is YNFKEQ. The CDR3 extends over 18 amino acids. CDR3 nucleotides: TGTGCCAGCAGCCAAGCTTCTGGATCAGCGGGAGGAGGGGAGACCCAGTACTTC. Translated: CASSQASGSAGGGETQYF.

This sequence joins TRBV29-1 and TRBJ2-1; 8 bases map to TRBD1. V was pared by 7 bases and J by 10 bases, with 12 bases of the junction left unmatched. The germline V gene has CDR1 SQVTM and CDR2 ANQGSEA. The CDR3 is 13 amino acids. CDR3 loop: CSGENRQGYEQFF. The CDR3 nucleotides read TGCAGCGGAGAGAATAGACAGGGGTACGAGCAGTTCTTC.